One and the same sample provided the 11 T cell receptor beta chains below, sequenced in a study of blood T cell repertoires in COVID-19. TCRdb's table, derived via immunoSEQ multiplex PCR, lists solely in-frame clones and lacks some. The sample carries some 41,000 clones, approximately 90% recorded once. Sample: peripheral blood. Receptor source: a human donor in a cohort sampled during active COVID-19.

This chain joins TRBV19 and TRBJ2-3, with TRBD2 as a possible D gene (6 bases). This CDR3 region has 16 residues. Looked up from germline, CDR1 is LNHDA and CDR2 is SQIVND (reference sequence). The V end was cut by 4 bases, the J end by 2 bases, with 16 bases between. The CDR3 DNA reads as TGTGCCAGTAGTACAATGGGACTGGGGTACACAGATACGCAGTATTTT. Translation: CASSTMGLGYTDTQYF.

The rearrangement uses TRBV3-1 (or the pseudogene TRBV3-2) and TRBJ1-1; D is undetermined. Germline CDR1 is LGHDT and CDR2 is YNNKEL (reference sequence). Trimming took off 1 base at V and 4 bases at J, with 16 bases between the two ends. The CDR3 length is 16 residues. The CDR3 is CASSQALDTRGTEAFF. In nucleotides, the CDR3 is TGTGCCAGCAGCCAAGCCCTTGACACGCGGGGCACTGAAGCTTTCTTT.

V gene TRBV29-1 combines with J gene TRBJ1-1; TRBD1 matches 8 bases. The CDR3 spans 16 residues. CDR1 and CDR2 (germline): SQVTM, ANQGSEA. The DNA for the CDR3 is TGCAGGTGTGAGTGGGGACAGGCAAATTCGAACACTGAAGCTTTCTTT. This codes for CRCEWGQANSNTEAFF.

This chain connects TRBV7-3 to TRBJ2-2, with D perhaps matching TRBD2 (5 bases). Germline-derived CDR1 and CDR2 are SGHTA and FQGTGA. V was cut by 2 bases and J by 6 bases, with 13 bases left in between. CDR3 length equals 15 residues. CDR3 in amino acids: CASSLSGSGPGELFF. In nucleotides, the CDR3 is TGTGCCAGCAGCTTATCGGGGTCTGGACCCGGGGAGCTGTTTTTT. The full variable domain, in which reference TRBV7-3 and TRBJ2-2 provide the parts outside the CDR3, is GAGVSQTPSNKVTEKGKYVELRCDPISGHTALYWYRQSLGQGPEFLIYFQGTGAADDSGLPNDRFFAVRPEGSVSTLKIQRTERGDSAVYLCASSLSGSGPGELFFGEGSRLTVL.

This chain connects TRBV6-2 or TRBV6-3 to TRBJ2-5; the match to TRBD1 covers 9 bases. The CDR3 sequence is 16 residues long. CDR1 MNHEY and CDR2 SVGEGT come from the germline V gene. The J segment lost 1 base and the V segment lost 1 base, leaving 4 bases of the junction unmatched. Here the CDR3 DNA reads TGTGCCAGCAGTTACTTACAGGGGGCCCCCCAAGAGACCCAGTACTTC. The encoded protein is CASSYLQGAPQETQYF.

The chain recombines TRBV27 with TRBJ1-2; D ambiguous. This CDR3 spans 15 amino acids. Germline CDR1 MNHEY, CDR2 SMNVEV (reference sequence). Trimming removed 0 bases at V and 0 bases at J, with 8 bases between. CDR3: CASSLSPGSNYGYTF. CDR3 nucleotide sequence: TGTGCCAGCAGTTTATCTCCAGGTTCTAACTATGGCTACACCTTC.

The chain recombines TRBV7-9 with TRBJ2-3; 10 bases agree with TRBD2. The CDR3 sequence is 18 residues long. Germline CDR1 reads SEHNR; CDR2 reads FQNEAQ (reference sequence). V shed 2 bases and J 4 bases; nucleotides not matched to a gene: 12. Here the CDR3 reads CASSLIPGERGGSDTQYF. The CDR3 DNA reads TGTGCCAGCAGCTTAATCCCGGGAGAGCGGGGGGGCTCAGATACGCAGTATTTT.

This clone was observed a few times. This chain uses TRBV28 with TRBJ1-1; D possibly corresponds to TRBD1 (6 bases). Germline assignment: CDR1 MDHEN and CDR2 SYDVKM. The CDR3 is made up of 12 amino acids. The V gene lost 5 bases and the J gene lost 4 bases, with 8 bases spanning the gap. CDR3 in DNA: TGTGCCAGCAGTGTACAGGGCACTGAAGCTTTCTTT. Encoded protein: CASSVQGTEAFF.

The chain has TRBV3-1 (or the pseudogene TRBV3-2) and TRBJ1-2, with D possibly TRBD1 on 5 matching bases. V was pared by 3 bases and J by 4 bases, with 9 bases between. Looked up from germline, CDR1 is LGHDT and CDR2 is YNNKEL (reference sequence). This CDR3 is built from 13 residues. This CDR3 reads CASSQTAIYGYTF. The CDR3 bases are TGTGCCAGCAGCCAGACAGCTATCTATGGCTACACCTTC.

The genes are TRBV11-2 and TRBJ2-3; the D is unclear. Germline CDR1 reads SGHAT; CDR2 reads FQNNGV. The V gene lost 1 base and the J gene lost 3 bases, with 8 bases spanning the gap. This CDR3 region has 14 residues. The CDR3 spells CASSLVQDTDTQYF. In DNA form, the CDR3 reads TGTGCCAGCAGCTTAGTGCAGGATACAGATACGCAGTATTTT.

The chain combines TRBV5-8 with TRBJ2-1; 7 bases match TRBD2. Germline values: CDR1 SGHTS, CDR2 YDEGEE. The V and J ends lost 4 bases and 1 base, in that order; junction bases with no gene match: 11. The CDR3 length is 17 residues. CDR3 sequence: CASSPQGEGGSYNEQFF. The CDR3 nucleotides are TGTGCCAGCAGCCCTCAAGGTGAGGGAGGGTCCTACAATGAGCAGTTCTTC.